This T cell receptor beta chain was sequenced during a study of lymphopenia after photon versus proton radiotherapy. Study conclusions and caveats: Under photons, naive T cells and diversity fell while effector/memory populations rose.

V was pared by 3 bases and J by 9 bases, with 24 bases between. In germline, CDR1 is MDHEN, CDR2 SYDVKM. The CDR3 is made up of 18 amino acids. About this clone itself: Its specificity is not known.

The repertoire was sequenced with immunoSEQ multiplex PCR; TCRdb's copy has only in-frame clones and lacks some. Found here are about 45,000 clones, about 85% of them singletons; the top ten hold around 2.2%. This material consisted of peripheral blood, taken from a patient treated with photon-based radiotherapy. The sequence was obtained from a man in his forties with gastric cancer. This sequence joins TRBV28 and TRBJ1-6; a possible D gene is TRBD1 (6 bases). CDR3 sequence: CASSFLPSDRTPGSPLHF. DNA for the CDR3: TGTGCCAGCAGTTTCCTCCCCTCCGACAGGACCCCAGGTTCACCCCTCCACTTT.